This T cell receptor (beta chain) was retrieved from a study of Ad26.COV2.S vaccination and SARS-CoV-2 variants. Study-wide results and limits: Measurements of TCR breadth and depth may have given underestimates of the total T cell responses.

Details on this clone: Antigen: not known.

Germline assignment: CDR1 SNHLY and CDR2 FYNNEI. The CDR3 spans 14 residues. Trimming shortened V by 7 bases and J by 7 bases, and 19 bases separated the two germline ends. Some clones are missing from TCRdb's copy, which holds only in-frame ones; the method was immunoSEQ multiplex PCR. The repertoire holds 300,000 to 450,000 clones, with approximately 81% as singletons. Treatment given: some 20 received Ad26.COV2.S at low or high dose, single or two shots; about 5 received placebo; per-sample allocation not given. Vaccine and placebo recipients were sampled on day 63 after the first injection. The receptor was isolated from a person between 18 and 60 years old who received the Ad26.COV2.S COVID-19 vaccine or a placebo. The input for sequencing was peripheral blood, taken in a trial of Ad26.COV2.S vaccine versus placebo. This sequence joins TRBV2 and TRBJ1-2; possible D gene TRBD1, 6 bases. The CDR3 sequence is CASTERWGASGYTF. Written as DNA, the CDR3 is TGTGCCAGCACCGAAAGATGGGGGGCGAGTGGCTACACCTTC.